The 30 T cell receptor beta chains presented below share a single source sample, sequenced in a study. Via MiXCR, TCRdb re-called the 5' RACE reads, giving one row per CDR3 protein. The sample contains about 5,900 distinct CDR3 sequences, approximately 62% of which appear only once. Sequencing input: memory CD4+ T cells sorted from a lymph node. Subset described: memory CD4+ T cells, CD4+CD45RO+CD25-. Receptors were obtained from a female donor with breast cancer.

V usage is TRBV20-1 and J usage is TRBJ1-3; D not resolved. CDR1 and CDR2 (germline): DFQATT, SNEGSKA (reference sequence). The CDR3 is 15 amino acids. Trimming shortened V by 1 base and J by 1 base, and 11 bases separated the two germline ends. The CDR3 reads CSARATWPSGNTIYF. The CDR3 nucleotides are TGCAGTGCTAGAGCGACTTGGCCTTCTGGAAACACCATATATTTT.

V usage is TRBV6-5 and J usage is TRBJ2-1; 11 bases are a match to TRBD2. CDR1 and CDR2 from the germline V gene are MNHEY and SVGAGI. This CDR3 comprises 16 residues. J gave up 6 bases and V 0 bases, and 4 bases lay outside the gene matches. The CDR3 DNA follows: TGTGCCAGCAGTTACTCGGGTAGCGGGAGGGCCAATGAGCAGTTCTTC. It encodes CASSYSGSGRANEQFF.

There are a few counts of this clonotype. This rearrangement joins TRBV20-1 to TRBJ2-5; D gene ambiguous. CDR3 length: 13 amino acids. In germline, CDR1 is DFQATT, CDR2 SNEGSKA (reference sequence). Trimming took 0 bases from V and 4 from J, leaving 9 bases between them. The CDR3 DNA reads as TGCAGTGCTAGAGATCCTAGTAGAGAGACCCAGTACTTC. Its protein product is CSARDPSRETQYF.

This clonotype was observed a few times. The chain carries TRBV12-3 or TRBV12-4 and TRBJ1-5; D is possibly TRBD1 (5 bases). The CDR3 has 15 amino acids. Trimming left V 3 bases short and J 3 bases short, with 12 bases between. CDR3 bases: TGTGCCAGCAGTTTGAGCACAGGATACAATCAGCCCCAGCATTTT. It translates to CASSLSTGYNQPQHF.

This clonotype was recorded once. The J gene is TRBJ2-1, the V gene TRBV9, with 11 bases fitting TRBD2. The CDR3 loop spans 18 amino acids. Per germline, CDR1 SGDLS and CDR2 YYNGEE. V gave up 1 base and J gave up 5 bases; unmatched junction bases: 11. The DNA of the CDR3 is TGTGCCAGCAGCGTATACGGAGGAGGGACTAGCGGAAACAATGAGCAGTTCTTC. This translates into CASSVYGGGTSGNNEQFF.

The chain has TRBV7-2 and TRBJ2-1, with 13 positions matching TRBD2. The CDR3 is 15 amino acids. With 4 bases clipped from V and 9 bases from J, the junction kept 6 bases outside the gene matches. Looked up from germline, CDR1 is SGHTA and CDR2 is FQGNSA. CDR3 DNA sequence: TGTGCCAGCAGCTCCACTAGCGGGGGGGCGACTGAGCAGTTCTTC. Its protein product is CASSSTSGGATEQFF.

The genes are TRBV5-1 and TRBJ2-1, with 10 bases aligning to TRBD2. The CDR3 has 15 residues. The junction had 9 bases not matched to a gene; V was cut back by 3 bases and J by 9 bases. CDR1 and CDR2 from the germline V gene are SGHRS and YFSETQ. CDR3 protein: CASSSITSGEVEQFF. CDR3 coding DNA: TGCGCCAGCAGCTCCATAACTAGCGGGGAGGTTGAGCAGTTCTTC.

This chain joins TRBV4-2 and TRBJ2-5; D is unresolved. Germline V gene data show CDR1 as LGHNA and CDR2 as YNFKEQ. CDR3 length: 13 amino acids. Trimming cost V 1 base and J 5 bases, with 8 bases left between them. CDR3 residues: CASSQGAIETQYF. CDR3 bases: TGTGCCAGCAGCCAAGGGGCAATTGAGACCCAGTACTTC.

The chain carries TRBV18 and TRBJ2-7; 10 nucleotides agree with TRBD2. Germline assignment: CDR1 KGHSH and CDR2 LQKENI. Losses at the gene ends were 3 bases for V and 7 bases for J; bases not matched to a gene: 6. This CDR3 has 14 amino acids. The CDR3 sequence is CASSPGLANREQYF. CDR3 coding DNA: TGTGCCAGCTCACCGGGACTAGCGAATCGGGAGCAGTACTTC.

This chain uses TRBV5-4 with TRBJ2-5; tentative D call: TRBD1 (5 bases). Trimming took 2 bases from V and 4 from J, leaving 9 bases between them. From germline, CDR1 is SGHNT and CDR2 YYREEE (reference sequence). CDR3 length: 13 residues. For the CDR3, the DNA is TGTGCCAGCAGCTTCACCGACAGAGAGACCCAGTACTTC. It specifies CASSFTDRETQYF.

This clonotype was recorded a few times. The chain uses TRBV12-3 or TRBV12-4 and TRBJ2-5; tentatively, D is TRBD1 (6 bases). This CDR3 has 13 amino acids. Trimming removed 8 bases at V and 5 bases at J, with 15 bases between. CDR3 residues: CASQRGSGETQYF. The CDR3 coding sequence is TGTGCCAGCCAAAGGGGGTCGGGGGAGACCCAGTACTTC.

This clonotype occurred a few times. The gene calls are TRBV5-1 and TRBJ1-4, with TRBD1 as a possible D gene (5 bases). Germline values: CDR1 SGHRS, CDR2 YFSETQ. V was pared by 0 bases and J by 0 bases, with 9 bases between. CDR3 length equals 16 residues. The CDR3 coding sequence is TGCGCCAGCAGCTTGGCCGGGGGAACAACTAATGAAAAACTGTTTTTT. Encoded protein: CASSLAGGTTNEKLFF.

This clonotype came up once. The chain couples TRBV5-1 to TRBJ1-4; weak D call: TRBD1 (6 bases). Between the trimmed V and J ends, which lost 0 bases and 6 bases, there was a span of 12 bases. Per germline, CDR1 SGHRS and CDR2 YFSETQ. The CDR3 sequence is 15 residues long. CDR3 amino acids: CASSLGPEGDEKLFF. The CDR3 DNA sequence: TGCGCCAGCAGCTTGGGACCCGAGGGGGATGAAAAACTGTTTTTT. The variable domain in full, completed from reference TRBV5-1 and TRBJ1-4, reads KAGVTQTPRYLIKTRGQQVTLSCSPISGHRSVSWYQQTPGQGLQFLFEYFSETQRNKGNFPGRFSGRQFSNSRSEMNVSTLELGDSALYLCASSLGPEGDEKLFFGSGTQLSVL.

The chain uses TRBV7-3 and TRBJ2-7; D may match TRBD1 or TRBD2 (6 bases each). Trimming shortened V by 5 bases and J by 7 bases, and 18 bases separated the two germline ends. The CDR3 is 14 amino acids. Germline V CDR1 and CDR2: SGHTA, FQGTGA. The CDR3 nucleotides read TGTGCCAGCAGCCCCATACCGGGGGCCGGGGAGCAGTACTTC. Amino acids: CASSPIPGAGEQYF.

By sample share, this clonotype is large. The gene calls are TRBV20-1 and TRBJ2-1, with D maybe TRBD1 (6 bases). From germline, CDR1 is DFQATT and CDR2 SNEGSKA (reference sequence). This CDR3 has 12 residues. The ends were cut back, 1 base at V and 11 bases at J, with 12 bases in the middle. Here the CDR3 reads CSARAPGTQQFF. CDR3 nucleotide sequence: TGCAGTGCTAGAGCCCCCGGGACACAGCAGTTCTTC.

This chain connects TRBV28 to TRBJ1-1, with 9 nucleotides matching TRBD1. Germline CDR1 reads MDHEN; CDR2 reads SYDVKM. This CDR3 has 16 amino acids. V dropped 6 bases and J dropped 2; count of bases not matched to a gene: 10. The CDR3: CASSITQGAGNTEAFF. As DNA, the CDR3 is TGTGCCAGCAGCATTACACAGGGGGCGGGAAACACTGAAGCTTTCTTT.

The rearrangement joins TRBV29-1 to TRBJ2-2, with D possibly TRBD2 on 6 matching bases. The CDR3 totals 14 residues. The germline V gene has CDR1 SQVTM and CDR2 ANQGSEA. Trimming took off 3 bases at V and 3 bases at J, with 11 bases between the two ends. The CDR3: CSVDTGRHTGELFF. CDR3 DNA sequence: TGCAGCGTTGATACCGGGAGACACACCGGGGAGCTGTTTTTT.

This chain uses TRBV5-1 with TRBJ1-2; D is unclear. The germline V and J ends were trimmed by 1 base and 4 bases, with 11 bases remaining between them. CDR3 length: 14 amino acids. CDR1 and CDR2 from the germline V gene are SGHRS and YFSETQ. For the CDR3, the DNA is TGCGCCAGCAGCTTGAGCGTTAGGGCCTATGGCTACACCTTC. Residues: CASSLSVRAYGYTF.

This clonotype was detected only once. This rearrangement joins TRBV7-2 to TRBJ1-1; 9 bases map to TRBD1. Germline assignment: CDR1 SGHTA and CDR2 FQGNSA. The CDR3 runs to 12 residues. V lost 4 bases and J lost 11; bases outside the gene matches: 5. The CDR3 DNA reads as TGTGCCAGCAGCTACTCACAGGGGGCCGCTTTCTTT. This gives the protein CASSYSQGAAFF. Supplemented by reference TRBV7-2 and TRBJ1-1, the full variable domain reads GAGVSQSPSNKVTEKGKDVELRCDPISGHTALYWYRQSLGQGLEFLIYFQGNSAPDKSGLPSDRFSAERTGGSVSTLTIQRTQQEDSAVYLCASSYSQGAAFFGQGTRLTVV.

V and J are TRBV20-1 and TRBJ2-3; 13 bases agree with TRBD2. The V segment lost 5 bases and the J segment 0 bases; nucleotides outside the gene matches: 2. Germline loops: CDR1 DFQATT, CDR2 SNEGSKA (reference sequence). The length of the CDR3 is 15 residues. Here the CDR3 DNA reads TGCAGTGCTCCACTAGCGGGAGGGAGCACAGATACGCAGTATTTT. This codes for CSAPLAGGSTDTQYF.

This clonotype showed up just a few times. This chain links TRBV10-3 with TRBJ2-7; possible D gene TRBD2, 6 bases. The germline CDR1 and CDR2 sequences are ENHRY and SYGVKD. CDR3 length: 15 amino acids. The V end was cut by 3 bases, the J end by 2 bases, with 14 bases between. The CDR3 bases are TGTGCCATCAGTGAATGGGACTCGGGGACCTACGAGCAGTACTTC. It codes for CAISEWDSGTYEQYF.

This chain joins TRBV12-3 or TRBV12-4 and TRBJ2-3; 9 bases match TRBD1. This CDR3 region has 14 residues. V dropped 4 bases and J dropped 3; count of bases not matched to a gene: 2. The CDR3 coding sequence is TGTGCCAGCAGTTGGACAGGGGTAACAGATACGCAGTATTTT. It yields the protein CASSWTGVTDTQYF.

The genes are TRBV5-6 and TRBJ2-5; D possibly corresponds to TRBD1 (6 bases). CDR1 is SGHDT and CDR2 is YYEEEE in the germline V gene. This CDR3 comprises 16 residues. Trimming took off 1 base at V and 5 bases at J, with 18 bases between the two ends. CDR3 in amino acids: CASSLIQDRQRETQYF. CDR3 in DNA: TGTGCCAGCAGCTTGATCCAAGACAGGCAAAGGGAGACCCAGTACTTC.

J is TRBJ1-4 and V is TRBV5-1; D uncertain. Germline loops: CDR1 SGHRS, CDR2 YFSETQ. This CDR3 spans 14 amino acids. The V end lost 3 bases, the J end lost 3 bases, and 9 bases lay between the germline ends. As DNA, the CDR3 is TGCGCCAGCAGCTCGGGGAGTGCTAATGAAAAACTGTTTTTT. Its protein is CASSSGSANEKLFF.

The count of this clonotype is one. The J gene is TRBJ1-1, the V gene TRBV11-3; D is perhaps TRBD1 (6 bases). This CDR3 region has 13 residues. Germline V CDR1 and CDR2: SGHNT, YENEEA. V gave up 2 bases and J gave up 4 bases, with 8 bases separating them. The CDR3 spells CASSLIGGTEAFF. CDR3 bases: TGTGCCAGCAGCTTAATAGGGGGCACTGAAGCTTTCTTT.

This clonotype was detected a few times. The chain couples TRBV20-1 to TRBJ2-5; D is ambiguous. This CDR3 comprises 14 residues. The germline V gene has CDR1 DFQATT and CDR2 SNEGSKA (reference sequence). Trimming removed 2 bases at V and 0 bases at J, with 10 bases between. CDR3 in amino acids: CSARSALYQETQYF. In nucleotides, the CDR3 is TGCAGTGCTAGATCCGCACTGTACCAAGAGACCCAGTACTTC.

The chain uses TRBV2 and TRBJ2-1, with 9 bases lining up with TRBD1. There are 13 residues in the CDR3. Germline loops: CDR1 SNHLY, CDR2 FYNNEI. The junction had 6 bases not matched to a gene; V was cut back by 6 bases and J by 9 bases. CDR3 loop: CASRWDREGEQFF. As DNA, the CDR3 is TGTGCCAGCAGATGGGACAGGGAAGGTGAGCAGTTCTTC.

V is TRBV5-4 and J is TRBJ1-2, with 9 bases lining up with TRBD1. In germline, CDR1 is SGHNT, CDR2 YYREEE (reference sequence). Trimming removed 3 bases from V and 8 bases from J; junction bases left unmatched: 11. The CDR3 runs 15 residues. The CDR3 loop reads CASSYEPGQGRGYTF. The CDR3 DNA sequence: TGTGCCAGCAGCTACGAACCGGGACAGGGTCGAGGCTACACCTTC.

The V call is TRBV6-6, the J call TRBJ2-3; possible D gene TRBD2, 7 bases. V was trimmed by 1 base and J by 4 bases, leaving 9 bases between them. CDR1 MNHNY and CDR2 SVGAGI come from the germline V gene (reference sequence). The CDR3 consists of 14 residues. CDR3 sequence: CASSYWGGPDTQYF. CDR3 coding DNA: TGTGCCAGCAGTTACTGGGGGGGGCCAGATACGCAGTATTTT.

The chain is built from TRBV11-3 and TRBJ2-1; D might be TRBD1 (5 bases). This CDR3 is 14 amino acids long. The germline V and J ends were trimmed by 5 bases and 5 bases, with 13 bases remaining between them. CDR1 and CDR2 (germline): SGHNT, YENEEA. As DNA, the CDR3 is TGTGCCAGCAGCGCACCCGGCAGGGACAATGAGCAGTTCTTC. Protein: CASSAPGRDNEQFF.